The 22 T cell receptor beta chains listed next were all sequenced from one sample in a study of cytomegalovirus exposure and HLA in healthy donors. The primer mix had 60 Vbeta and 13 Jbeta primers. TCRdb's table, derived via immunoSEQ multiplex PCR, lists solely in-frame clones and lacks some. The sample has about 110,000 clones; around 85% are singletons. The sequencing sample was made of PBMCs. Receptor source: a man aged 40-55 years in good health and CMV-seronegative.

The chain recombines TRBV27 with TRBJ1-2, with 8 positions matching TRBD1. The CDR3 is 14 residues long. V was clipped by 5 bases and J by 1 base; unmatched bases: 3. Germline CDR1 reads MNHEY; CDR2 reads SMNVEV (reference sequence). CDR3 sequence reads: CASSPGQVNYGYTF. The CDR3 bases are TGTGCCAGCAGTCCGGGACAGGTTAACTATGGCTACACCTTC.

The chain's CDR3 is CASSPSITGKETQYF. The CDR3 bases are TGTGCCAGCTCACCCTCTATTACAGGGAAAGAGACCCAGTACTTC. The chain has TRBV18 and TRBJ2-5; D might be TRBD1 (6 bases). The CDR3 contains 15 residues. CDR1 is KGHSH and CDR2 is LQKENI in the germline V gene. The V and J ends lost 3 bases and 3 bases respectively, with 14 bases between them.

The chain is built from TRBV7-8 and TRBJ2-3; D might be TRBD1 (7 bases). V shed 2 bases and J shed 2 bases, with 20 bases lying between them. CDR1 and CDR2 (germline): SGHVS, FQNEAQ. The CDR3 has 18 residues. CDR3 sequence reads: CASSLNWMAGGLTDTQYF. The DNA of the CDR3 is TGTGCCAGCAGCTTAAACTGGATGGCAGGGGGACTCACAGATACGCAGTATTTT.

The rearrangement links TRBV27 to TRBJ1-2, with TRBD1 identical over 11 bases. The germline V gene has CDR1 MNHEY and CDR2 SMNVEV (reference sequence). V lost 0 bases to trimming and J lost 6 bases; unmatched junction nucleotides: 6. The CDR3 runs to 16 residues. The CDR3 region has the DNA TGTGCCAGCAGTTTATCCCCTGGGACAGGGGGTGATGGCTACACCTTC. Its translation is CASSLSPGTGGDGYTF.

The gene calls are TRBV28 and TRBJ2-7; 9 bases are a match to TRBD1. J was trimmed by 7 bases and V by 4 bases; bases with no gene match: 11. This CDR3 is built from 15 residues. Germline lookup yields CDR1 MDHEN and CDR2 SYDVKM. This chain's CDR3 is CASSSSGTGTREQYF. The CDR3 DNA follows: TGTGCCAGCAGTTCGTCCGGGACAGGGACCCGGGAGCAGTACTTC.

This rearrangement joins TRBV28 to TRBJ1-2; 9 bases agree with TRBD1. Germline loops: CDR1 MDHEN, CDR2 SYDVKM. The CDR3 consists of 14 residues. J was trimmed by 4 bases and V by 6 bases; bases with no gene match: 6. The CDR3: CASRGTGRGYGYTF. DNA of the CDR3: TGTGCCAGCAGGGGGACAGGGCGCGGCTATGGCTACACCTTC.

V is TRBV29-1 and J is TRBJ1-5; 9 positions agree with TRBD1. CDR1 is SQVTM and CDR2 is ANQGSEA in the germline V gene. Trimming took 4 bases from V and 3 from J; bases not matched to a gene: 4. CDR3 size: 14 residues. The CDR3 sequence is CSVGGQGPNQPQHF. In nucleotides, the CDR3 is TGCAGCGTTGGGGGACAGGGACCCAATCAGCCCCAGCATTTT.

This clone appeared once. This chain joins TRBV2 and TRBJ2-3; D is uncertain. The germline V gene encodes CDR1 SNHLY and CDR2 FYNNEI. CDR3 size: 13 residues. The V and J ends lost 7 bases and 2 bases respectively, with 10 bases between them. In DNA, the CDR3 is TGTGCCAGCACCACGGTTCTCACAGATACGCAGTATTTT. It translates to CASTTVLTDTQYF.

The chain links TRBV19 to TRBJ1-2; 12 positions agree with TRBD1. The CDR3 is 15 residues long. The V and J ends lost 5 bases and 4 bases, in that order; junction bases with no gene match: 5. From germline, CDR1 is LNHDA and CDR2 SQIVND (reference sequence). The DNA for the CDR3 is TGTGCCAGTAGTTTACCGGGACAGGGGGCCTATGGCTACACCTTC. Its protein product is CASSLPGQGAYGYTF.

V and J are TRBV5-1 and TRBJ1-1; the D gene is possibly TRBD1 (5 bases). V was clipped by 4 bases and J by 0 bases, with 13 bases between them. The CDR3 covers 15 residues. Germline V gene data show CDR1 as SGHRS and CDR2 as YFSETQ. In DNA form, the CDR3 reads TGCGCCAGCAGCCTCGCGGGGGGATTGAACACTGAAGCTTTCTTT. This sequence encodes CASSLAGGLNTEAFF.

The chain uses TRBV5-4 and TRBJ1-1; D is ambiguous. The germline CDR1 and CDR2 sequences are SGHNT and YYREEE (reference sequence). The CDR3 spans 12 residues. The V end lost 1 base, the J end lost 3 bases, and 4 bases lay between the germline ends. The CDR3 spells CASSLPDTEAFF. The CDR3 DNA reads TGTGCCAGCAGCTTGCCGGACACTGAAGCTTTCTTT.

V and J are TRBV5-1 and TRBJ2-7, with TRBD2 matching 13 bases. The V gene's germline CDR1 is SGHRS and CDR2 YFSETQ. This CDR3 is built from 15 residues. With V trimmed by 0 bases and J by 8 bases, 5 bases remained unmatched. This CDR3 reads CASSLGLAGGAKQYF. The CDR3 DNA is TGCGCCAGCAGCTTGGGACTAGCGGGGGGAGCTAAGCAGTACTTC.

This clone was found a few times. This sequence joins TRBV5-4 and TRBJ1-1, with 9 nucleotides matching TRBD1. The length of the CDR3 is 15 residues. The germline gives CDR1 SGHNT, CDR2 YYREEE (reference sequence). V shed 6 bases, J shed 1 base, and the junction held 7 bases outside the gene matches. CDR3 nucleotides: TGTGCCAGCATCCCGAAGGGACAGGGGAACACTGAAGCTTTCTTT. The encoded protein is CASIPKGQGNTEAFF. The full variable domain, with the rest looked up from reference TRBV5-4 and TRBJ1-1, is ETGVTQSPTHLIKTRGQQVTLRCSSQSGHNTVSWYQQALGQGPQFIFQYYREEENGRGNFPPRFSGLQFPNYSSELNVNALELDDSALYLCASIPKGQGNTEAFFGQGTRLTVV.

This rearrangement joins TRBV10-1 to TRBJ1-4, with D uncertain. This CDR3 has 16 amino acids. V lost 6 bases and J lost 5, with 19 bases in between. CDR1 and CDR2 from the germline V gene are WNHNN and SYGVQD (reference sequence). CDR3 DNA: TGCGCCAGCAGGTACGACTTTGTTGGATGGAATGAAAAACTGTTTTTT. Amino acid sequence: CASRYDFVGWNEKLFF.

The chain links TRBV5-5 to TRBJ1-5, with D perhaps matching TRBD1 (6 bases). CDR3 length equals 15 residues. Germline V gives CDR1 SGHKS, CDR2 YYEKEE (reference sequence). Deletions cut 3 bases from V and 7 bases from J, with 17 bases between. For the CDR3, the DNA is TGTGCCAGCAGCTGGGGAACAGGGATTGGGCAGCCCCAGCATTTT. Protein sequence: CASSWGTGIGQPQHF. The whole variable domain, remainder taken from reference TRBV5-5 and TRBJ1-5, is DAGVTQSPTHLIKTRGQQVTLRCSPISGHKSVSWYQQVLGQGPQFIFQYYEKEERGRGNFPDRFSARQFPNYSSELNVNALLLGDSALYLCASSWGTGIGQPQHFGDGTRLSIL.

The chain combines TRBV4-3 with TRBJ2-7, with a weak D call TRBD2 (6 bases). V shed 0 bases and J shed 0 bases, with 15 bases lying between them. The CDR3 extends over 17 amino acids. Germline values: CDR1 LGHNA, CDR2 YSLEER. CDR3 coding DNA: TGCGCCAGCAGCCAAGACGCGGGACCACGAAACTCCTACGAGCAGTACTTC. This sequence encodes CASSQDAGPRNSYEQYF.

The CDR3 reads CASSIERGGSLNTQYF. The CDR3 DNA is TGTGCCAGTAGTATAGAGCGGGGGGGATCCTTGAATACGCAGTATTTT. The chain recombines TRBV19 with TRBJ2-3, with TRBD2 matching over 9 bases. After removal of 0 bases from V and 7 bases from J, the junction contained 8 bases not matched to a gene. CDR3 length equals 16 residues. Germline V lookup: CDR1 LNHDA, CDR2 SQIVND (reference sequence).

DNA for the CDR3: TGTGCCAGCAGCGCCCGGGTGGGAGCAAATAATTCACCCCTCCACTTT. Its translation: CASSARVGANNSPLHF. The J gene is TRBJ1-6, the V gene TRBV16; unclear D gene. The V gene lost 5 bases and the J gene lost 5 bases, with 16 bases spanning the gap. CDR1 KGHSY and CDR2 FQNENV come from the germline V gene. This CDR3 comprises 16 residues.

The V and J genes are TRBV10-3 and TRBJ2-7; 8 bases fit TRBD1. J gave up 7 bases and V 2 bases, and 4 bases lay outside the gene matches. Germline-derived CDR1 and CDR2 are ENHRY and SYGVKD. The CDR3 length is 13 residues. In nucleotides, the CDR3 is TGTGCCATCAGTGAGACGGACAGGGCAGAGCAGTACTTC. This gives the protein CAISETDRAEQYF.

As to this clone: In this CDR3 the conserved last residue, phenylalanine or tryptophan, is missing, so a read error is likely. The chain links TRBV10-3 to TRBJ1-5, with D uncertain. CDR1 ENHRY and CDR2 SYGVKD come from the germline V gene. The ends were cut back, 3 bases at V and 0 bases at J, with 6 bases in the middle. This CDR3 is built from 14 residues. CDR3 sequence reads: CAISDGSSNQPQHV. CDR3 DNA: TGTGCCATCAGTGATGGAAGTAGCAATCAGCCCCAGCATGTT.

V usage is TRBV25-1 and J usage is TRBJ1-1; 8 bases align to TRBD1. Per the germline V gene, CDR1 is MGHDK and CDR2 is SYGVNS. CDR3 length: 13 amino acids. Unmatched junction bases numbered 1, after V lost 3 bases and J lost 4 bases. In nucleotides, the CDR3 is TGTGCCAGCAGTGAGACAGGGGCCACTGAAGCTTTCTTT. It is translated as CASSETGATEAFF. Combining the CDR3 with reference TRBV25-1 and TRBJ1-1 gives the whole variable domain EADIYQTPRYLVIGTGKKITLECSQTMGHDKMYWYQQDPGMELHLIHYSYGVNSTEKGDLSSESTVSRIRTEHFPLTLESARPSHTSQYLCASSETGATEAFFGQGTRLTVV.

This sequence joins TRBV7-2 and TRBJ2-7; the D gene is possibly TRBD2 (7 bases). V lost 1 base, J lost 1 base, and 11 bases lay in between. The CDR3 has 15 residues. The germline gives CDR1 SGHTA, CDR2 FQGNSA. CDR3: CASSLVGGASYEQYF. DNA for the CDR3: TGTGCCAGCAGCTTAGTTGGGGGGGCTTCCTACGAGCAGTACTTC.